Sequencing of this T cell receptor (beta chain) was carried out in a study of T cell changes during pregnancy in multiple sclerosis. The V gene end was trimmed by 0 bases and the J gene end by 4 bases; junction bases not matched to a gene: 5. The CDR3 sequence is 15 residues long. The V gene's germline CDR1 is MNHNS and CDR2 SASEGT. Produced via immunoSEQ multiplex PCR; TCRdb's table is partial and in-frame only. The profile covers about 61,000 clones, with over 90% appearing a single time and roughly 2.6% taken by the ten largest. The starting material was CD8+ T cells from peripheral blood mononuclear cells, obtained in the third trimester of pregnancy. This TCR was sampled from a female donor with multiple sclerosis, enrolled in a pregnancy study. J is TRBJ2-7 and V is TRBV6-1; 8 bases are shared with TRBD2. CDR3 bases: TGTGCCAGCAGTGAAGCGTTTAGCGGGGTTTACGAGCAGTACTTC. This translates into CASSEAFSGVYEQYF.